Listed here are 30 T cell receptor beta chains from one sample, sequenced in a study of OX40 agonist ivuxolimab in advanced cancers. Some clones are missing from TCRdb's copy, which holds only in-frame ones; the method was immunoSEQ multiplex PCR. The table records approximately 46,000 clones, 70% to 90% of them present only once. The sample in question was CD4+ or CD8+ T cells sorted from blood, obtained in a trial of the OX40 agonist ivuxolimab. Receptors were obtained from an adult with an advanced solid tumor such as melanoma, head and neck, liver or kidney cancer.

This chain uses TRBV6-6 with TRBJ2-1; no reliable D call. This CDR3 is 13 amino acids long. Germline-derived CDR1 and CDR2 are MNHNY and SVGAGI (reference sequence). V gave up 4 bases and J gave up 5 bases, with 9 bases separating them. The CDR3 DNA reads TGTGCCAGCAGTTTCACCCAGGACAATGAGCAGTTCTTC. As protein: CASSFTQDNEQFF.

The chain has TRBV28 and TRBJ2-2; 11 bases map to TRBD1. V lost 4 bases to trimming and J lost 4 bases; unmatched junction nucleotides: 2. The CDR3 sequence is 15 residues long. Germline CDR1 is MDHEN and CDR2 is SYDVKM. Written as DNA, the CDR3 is TGTGCCAGCAGTTCCGGGACAGGGGGCACCGGGGAGCTGTTTTTT. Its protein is CASSSGTGGTGELFF.

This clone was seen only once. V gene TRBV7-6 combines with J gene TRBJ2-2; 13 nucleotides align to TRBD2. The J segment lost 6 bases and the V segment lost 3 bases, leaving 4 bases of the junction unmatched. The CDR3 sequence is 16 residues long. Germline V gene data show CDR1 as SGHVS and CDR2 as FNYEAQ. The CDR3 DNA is TGTGCCAGCAGCTTCACTAGCGGGGGGGCCGCCGGGGAGCTGTTTTTT. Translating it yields CASSFTSGGAAGELFF.

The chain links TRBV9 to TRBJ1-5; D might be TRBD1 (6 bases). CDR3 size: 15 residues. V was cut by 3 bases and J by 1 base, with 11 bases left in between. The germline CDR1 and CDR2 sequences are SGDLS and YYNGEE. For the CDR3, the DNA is TGTGCCAGCAGCGCCTGGGGGGCAAGCAATCAGCCCCAGCATTTT. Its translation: CASSAWGASNQPQHF.

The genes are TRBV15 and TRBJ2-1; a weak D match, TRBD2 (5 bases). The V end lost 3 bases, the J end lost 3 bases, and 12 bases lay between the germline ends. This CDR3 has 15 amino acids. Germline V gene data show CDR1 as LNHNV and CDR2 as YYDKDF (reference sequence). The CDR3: CATSRAREFYNEQFF. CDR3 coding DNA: TGTGCCACCAGCAGGGCAAGGGAGTTCTACAATGAGCAGTTCTTC. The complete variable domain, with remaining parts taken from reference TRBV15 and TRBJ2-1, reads DAMVIQNPRYQVTQFGKPVTLSCSQTLNHNVMYWYQQKSSQAPKLLFHYYDKDFNNEADTPDNFQSRRPNTSFCFLDIRSPGLGDTAMYLCATSRAREFYNEQFFGPGTRLTVL.

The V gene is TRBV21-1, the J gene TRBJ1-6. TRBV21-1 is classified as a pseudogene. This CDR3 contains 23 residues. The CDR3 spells CASSPLAKVKGSGISSYNSPLHF. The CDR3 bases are TGTGCCAGCAGCCCCCTAGCAAAGGTCAAGGGAAGTGGGATTAGCTCCTATAATTCACCCCTCCACTTT.

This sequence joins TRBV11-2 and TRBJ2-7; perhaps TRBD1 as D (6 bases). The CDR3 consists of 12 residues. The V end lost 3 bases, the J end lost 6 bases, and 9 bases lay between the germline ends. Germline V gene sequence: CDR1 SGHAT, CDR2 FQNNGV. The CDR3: CASSLGAPEQYF. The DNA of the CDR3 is TGTGCCAGCAGCTTGGGGGCCCCCGAGCAGTACTTC. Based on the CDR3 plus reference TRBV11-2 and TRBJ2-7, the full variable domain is EAGVAQSPRYKIIEKRQSVAFWCNPISGHATLYWYQQILGQGPKLLIQFQNNGVVDDSQLPKDRFSAERLKGVDSTLKIQPAKLEDSAVYLCASSLGAPEQYFGPGTRLTVT.

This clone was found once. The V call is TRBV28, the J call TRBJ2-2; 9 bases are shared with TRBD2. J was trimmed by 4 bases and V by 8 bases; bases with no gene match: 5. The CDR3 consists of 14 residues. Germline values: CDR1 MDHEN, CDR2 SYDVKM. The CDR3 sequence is CASALAGTTGELFF. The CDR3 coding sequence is TGTGCCAGCGCCCTAGCGGGGACCACCGGGGAGCTGTTTTTT.

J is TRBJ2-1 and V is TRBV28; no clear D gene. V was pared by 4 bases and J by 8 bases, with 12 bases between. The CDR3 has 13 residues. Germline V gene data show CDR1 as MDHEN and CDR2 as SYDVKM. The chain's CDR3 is CASSSPGLDEQFF. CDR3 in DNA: TGTGCCAGCAGTTCTCCCGGGCTGGATGAGCAGTTCTTC.

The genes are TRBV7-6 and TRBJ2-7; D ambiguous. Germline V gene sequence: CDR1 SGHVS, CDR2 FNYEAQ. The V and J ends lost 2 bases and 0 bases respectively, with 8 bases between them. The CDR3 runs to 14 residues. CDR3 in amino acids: CASSLSPVSYEQYF. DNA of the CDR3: TGTGCCAGCAGCTTATCCCCAGTCTCCTACGAGCAGTACTTC.

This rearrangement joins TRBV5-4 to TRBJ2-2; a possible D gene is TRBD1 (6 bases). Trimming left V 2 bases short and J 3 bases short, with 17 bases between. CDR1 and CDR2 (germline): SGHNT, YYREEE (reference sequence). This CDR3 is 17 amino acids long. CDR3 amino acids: CASSFPSTGLDTGELFF. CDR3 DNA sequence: TGTGCCAGCAGCTTCCCGTCGACAGGCCTTGACACCGGGGAGCTGTTTTTT. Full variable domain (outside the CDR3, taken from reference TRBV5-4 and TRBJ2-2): ETGVTQSPTHLIKTRGQQVTLRCSSQSGHNTVSWYQQALGQGPQFIFQYYREEENGRGNFPPRFSGLQFPNYSSELNVNALELDDSALYLCASSFPSTGLDTGELFFGEGSRLTVL.

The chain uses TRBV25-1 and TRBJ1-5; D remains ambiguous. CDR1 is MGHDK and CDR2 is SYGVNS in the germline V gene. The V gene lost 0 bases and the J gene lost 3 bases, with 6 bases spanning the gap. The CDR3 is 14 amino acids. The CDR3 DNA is TGTGCCAGCAGTGAATACAGCCTCAATCAGCCCCAGCATTTT. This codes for CASSEYSLNQPQHF.

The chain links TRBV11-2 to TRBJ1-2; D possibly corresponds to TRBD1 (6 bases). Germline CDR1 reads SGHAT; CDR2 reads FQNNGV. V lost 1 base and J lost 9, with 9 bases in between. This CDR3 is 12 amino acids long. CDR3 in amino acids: CASSLAGDSYTF. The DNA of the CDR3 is TGTGCCAGCAGCTTAGCAGGGGATAGCTACACCTTC. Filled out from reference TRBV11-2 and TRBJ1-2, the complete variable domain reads EAGVAQSPRYKIIEKRQSVAFWCNPISGHATLYWYQQILGQGPKLLIQFQNNGVVDDSQLPKDRFSAERLKGVDSTLKIQPAKLEDSAVYLCASSLAGDSYTFGSGTRLTVV.

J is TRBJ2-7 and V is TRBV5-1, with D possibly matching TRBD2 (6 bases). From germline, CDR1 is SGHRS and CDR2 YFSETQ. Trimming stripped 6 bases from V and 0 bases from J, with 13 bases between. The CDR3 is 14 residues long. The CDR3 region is CASTREVSSYEQYV. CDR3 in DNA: TGCGCCAGCACGAGGGAGGTTTCCTCCTACGAGCAGTACGTC.

The CDR3 reads CASSETRPEAYGYTF. The CDR3, as DNA: TGTGCCAGCAGTGAAACCCGGCCCGAGGCGTATGGCTACACCTTC. The chain couples TRBV2 to TRBJ1-2; D not certain. This CDR3 comprises 15 residues. Germline V gene sequence: CDR1 SNHLY, CDR2 FYNNEI. V lost 2 bases to trimming and J lost 5 bases, with 15 bases between them. The full variable domain, in which reference TRBV2 and TRBJ1-2 provide the parts outside the CDR3, is EPEVTQTPSHQVTQMGQEVILRCVPISNHLYFYWYRQILGQKVEFLVSFYNNEISEKSEIFDDQFSVERPDGSNFTLKIRSTKLEDSAMYFCASSETRPEAYGYTFGSGTRLTVV.

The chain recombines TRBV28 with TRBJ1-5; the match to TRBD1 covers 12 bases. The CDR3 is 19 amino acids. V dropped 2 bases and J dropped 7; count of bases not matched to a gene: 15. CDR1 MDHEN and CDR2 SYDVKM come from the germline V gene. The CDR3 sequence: CASSLSYESGTGGQQPQHF. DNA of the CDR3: TGTGCCAGCAGTTTAAGCTACGAATCCGGGACAGGGGGCCAACAGCCCCAGCATTTT. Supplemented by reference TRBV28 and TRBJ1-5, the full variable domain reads DVKVTQSSRYLVKRTGEKVFLECVQDMDHENMFWYRQDPGLGLRLIYFSYDVKMKEKGDIPEGYSVSREKKERFSLILESASTNQTSMYLCASSLSYESGTGGQQPQHFGDGTRLSIL.

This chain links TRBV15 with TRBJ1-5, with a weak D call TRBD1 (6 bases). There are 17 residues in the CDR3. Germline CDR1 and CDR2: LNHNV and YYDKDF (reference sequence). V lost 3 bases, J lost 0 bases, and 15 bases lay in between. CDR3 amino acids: CATSSSGQRYSNQPQHF. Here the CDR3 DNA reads TGTGCCACCAGCAGTTCCGGACAGAGATATAGCAATCAGCCCCAGCATTTT.

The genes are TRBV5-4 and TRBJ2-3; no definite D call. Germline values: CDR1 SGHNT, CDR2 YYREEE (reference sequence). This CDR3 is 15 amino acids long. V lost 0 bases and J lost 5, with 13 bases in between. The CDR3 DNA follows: TGTGCCAGCAGCTTGGGGGCGGATGTAGTAGATACGCAGTATTTT. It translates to CASSLGADVVDTQYF.

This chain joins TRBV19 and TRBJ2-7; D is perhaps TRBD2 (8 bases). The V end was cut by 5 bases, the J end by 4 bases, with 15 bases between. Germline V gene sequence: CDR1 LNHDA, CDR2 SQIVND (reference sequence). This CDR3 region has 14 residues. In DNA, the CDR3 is TGTGCCAGTAGTCCGGGAGGGACAGCGTACGAGCAGTACGTC. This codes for CASSPGGTAYEQYV.

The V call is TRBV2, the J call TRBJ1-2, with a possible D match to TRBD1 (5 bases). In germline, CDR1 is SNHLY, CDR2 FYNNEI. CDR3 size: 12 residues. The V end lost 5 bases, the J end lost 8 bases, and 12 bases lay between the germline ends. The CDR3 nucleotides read TGTGCCAGCAGTCCAGGGTATGGGGGCTACACCTTC. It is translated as CASSPGYGGYTF.

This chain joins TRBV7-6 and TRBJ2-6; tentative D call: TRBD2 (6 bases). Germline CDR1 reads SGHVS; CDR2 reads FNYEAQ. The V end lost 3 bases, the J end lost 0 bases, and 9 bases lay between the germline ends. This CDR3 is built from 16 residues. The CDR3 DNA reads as TGTGCCAGCAGCTTCGGGGGTGACTCTGGGGCCAACGTCCTGACTTTC. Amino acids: CASSFGGDSGANVLTF.

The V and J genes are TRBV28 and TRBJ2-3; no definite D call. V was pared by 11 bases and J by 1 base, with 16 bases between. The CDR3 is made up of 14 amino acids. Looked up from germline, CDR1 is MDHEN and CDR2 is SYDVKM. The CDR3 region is CASSLLSGTDTQYF. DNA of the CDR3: TGTGCCTCTAGTCTGCTCTCTGGCACAGATACGCAGTATTTT. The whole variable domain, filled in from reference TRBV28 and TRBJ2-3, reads DVKVTQSSRYLVKRTGEKVFLECVQDMDHENMFWYRQDPGLGLRLIYFSYDVKMKEKGDIPEGYSVSREKKERFSLILESASTNQTSMYLCASSLLSGTDTQYFGPGTRLTVL.

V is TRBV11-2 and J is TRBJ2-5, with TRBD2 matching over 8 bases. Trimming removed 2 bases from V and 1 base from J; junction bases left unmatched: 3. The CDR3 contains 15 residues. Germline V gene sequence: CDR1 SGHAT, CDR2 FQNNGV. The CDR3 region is CASSLFTSGQETQYF. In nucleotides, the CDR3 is TGTGCCAGCAGCTTATTTACTAGCGGCCAAGAGACCCAGTACTTC.

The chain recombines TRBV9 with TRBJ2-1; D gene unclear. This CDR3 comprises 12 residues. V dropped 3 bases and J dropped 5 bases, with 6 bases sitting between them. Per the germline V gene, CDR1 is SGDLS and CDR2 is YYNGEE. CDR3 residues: CASSERDNEQFF. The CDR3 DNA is TGTGCCAGCAGCGAAAGGGACAATGAGCAGTTCTTC.

CDR3 sequence (DNA): TGTGCCAGCAGCGCTGTGGCAGGTGACACAGATACGCAGTATTTT. Its translation: CASSAVAGDTDTQYF. This rearrangement joins TRBV9 to TRBJ2-3, with no clear D. The CDR3 contains 15 residues. Per the germline V gene, CDR1 is SGDLS and CDR2 is YYNGEE. Trimming took off 3 bases at V and 2 bases at J, with 13 bases between the two ends.

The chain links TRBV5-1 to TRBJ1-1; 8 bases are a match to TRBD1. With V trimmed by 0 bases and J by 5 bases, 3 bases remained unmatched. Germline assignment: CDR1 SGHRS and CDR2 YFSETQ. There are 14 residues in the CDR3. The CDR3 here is CASSLGQGRTEAFF. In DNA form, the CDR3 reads TGCGCCAGCAGCTTGGGACAGGGGAGAACTGAAGCTTTCTTT.

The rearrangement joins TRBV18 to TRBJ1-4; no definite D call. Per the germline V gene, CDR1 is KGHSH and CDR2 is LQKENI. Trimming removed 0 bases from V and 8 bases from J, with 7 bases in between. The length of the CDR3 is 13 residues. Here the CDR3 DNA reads TGTGCCAGCTCACCACCGGTTGGGGAAAAACTGTTTTTT. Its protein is CASSPPVGEKLFF.

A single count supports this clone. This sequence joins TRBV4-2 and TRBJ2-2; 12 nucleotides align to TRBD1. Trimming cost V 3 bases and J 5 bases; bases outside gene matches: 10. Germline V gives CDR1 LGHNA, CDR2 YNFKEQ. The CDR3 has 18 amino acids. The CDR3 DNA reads TGTGCCAGCAGCCAGGCGGTAGGGACAGGGGGCGCGACCGGGGAGCTGTTTTTT. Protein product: CASSQAVGTGGATGELFF.

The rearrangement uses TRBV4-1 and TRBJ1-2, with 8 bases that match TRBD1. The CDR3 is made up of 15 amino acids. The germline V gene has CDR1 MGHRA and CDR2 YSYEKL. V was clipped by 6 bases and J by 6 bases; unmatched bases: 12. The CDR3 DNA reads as TGCGCCAGCAGTCCTGACAGGGGCACGCAGCATGGCTACACCTTC. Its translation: CASSPDRGTQHGYTF.

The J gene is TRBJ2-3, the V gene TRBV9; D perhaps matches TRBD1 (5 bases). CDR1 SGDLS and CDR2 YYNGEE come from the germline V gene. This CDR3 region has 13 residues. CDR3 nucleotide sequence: TGTGCGTCCCAGGGTCTCCACACAGATACGCAGTATTTT. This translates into CASQGLHTDTQYF.